This T cell receptor beta chain emerged from a study of blood T cell repertoires in COVID-19. This clone was seen only once. The junction departs from germline at one end; a sequencing error may be responsible. The CDR3 contains 15 residues. Germline V CDR1 and CDR2: SSHAT, FNYEAQ (reference sequence). The authors' processing: Reference gene primers were amplified, and this amplification served to estimate nucleated cell counts. Profiling relied on immunoSEQ multiplex PCR, and the TCRdb table lists in-frame clones only, not all of them. V and J calls and clone size are those listed in that table; D and trimming were worked out from the DNA. The table records tens of thousands of clones, roughly 78% of them present only once.

The sequencing input was peripheral blood. The chain has TRBV7-7 and TRBJ2-2, with 7 positions matching TRBD1. The source of this sequence is a human donor in a cohort sampled during active COVID-19. The CDR3 bases are TGTGCTAGCAGCCCGCCTACAGGGGTCACCGGGGAGCTGTTTTTT. It codes for CASSPPTGVTGELFF.